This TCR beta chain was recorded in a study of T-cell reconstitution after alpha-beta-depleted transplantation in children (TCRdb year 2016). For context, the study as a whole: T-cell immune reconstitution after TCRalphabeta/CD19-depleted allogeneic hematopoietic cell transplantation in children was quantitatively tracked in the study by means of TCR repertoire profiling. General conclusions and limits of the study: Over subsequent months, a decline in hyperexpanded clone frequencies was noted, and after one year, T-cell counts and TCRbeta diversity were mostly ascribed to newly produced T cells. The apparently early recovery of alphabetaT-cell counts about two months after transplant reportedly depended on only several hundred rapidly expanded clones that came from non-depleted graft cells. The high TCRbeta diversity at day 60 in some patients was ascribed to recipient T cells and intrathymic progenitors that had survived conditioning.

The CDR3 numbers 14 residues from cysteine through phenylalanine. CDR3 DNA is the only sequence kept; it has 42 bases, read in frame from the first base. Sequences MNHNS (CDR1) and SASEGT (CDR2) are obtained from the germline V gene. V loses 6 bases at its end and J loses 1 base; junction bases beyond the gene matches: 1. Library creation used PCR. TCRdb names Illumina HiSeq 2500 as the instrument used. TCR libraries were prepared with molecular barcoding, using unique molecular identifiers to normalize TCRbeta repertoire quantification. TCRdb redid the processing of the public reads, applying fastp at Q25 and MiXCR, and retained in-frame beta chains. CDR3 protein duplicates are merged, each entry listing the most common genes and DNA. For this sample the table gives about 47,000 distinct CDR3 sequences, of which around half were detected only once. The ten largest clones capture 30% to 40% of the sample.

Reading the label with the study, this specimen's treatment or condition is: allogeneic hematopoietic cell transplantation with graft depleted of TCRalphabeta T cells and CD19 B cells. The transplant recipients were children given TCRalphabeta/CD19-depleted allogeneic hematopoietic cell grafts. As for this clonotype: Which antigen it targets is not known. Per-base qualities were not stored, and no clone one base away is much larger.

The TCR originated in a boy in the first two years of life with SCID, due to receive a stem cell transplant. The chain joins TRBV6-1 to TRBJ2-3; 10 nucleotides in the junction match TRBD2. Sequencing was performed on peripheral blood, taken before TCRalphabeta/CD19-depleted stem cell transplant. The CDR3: CASRLAGRTDTQYF. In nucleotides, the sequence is TGTGCCAGCAGACTAGCGGGGCGCACAGATACGCAGTATTTT.